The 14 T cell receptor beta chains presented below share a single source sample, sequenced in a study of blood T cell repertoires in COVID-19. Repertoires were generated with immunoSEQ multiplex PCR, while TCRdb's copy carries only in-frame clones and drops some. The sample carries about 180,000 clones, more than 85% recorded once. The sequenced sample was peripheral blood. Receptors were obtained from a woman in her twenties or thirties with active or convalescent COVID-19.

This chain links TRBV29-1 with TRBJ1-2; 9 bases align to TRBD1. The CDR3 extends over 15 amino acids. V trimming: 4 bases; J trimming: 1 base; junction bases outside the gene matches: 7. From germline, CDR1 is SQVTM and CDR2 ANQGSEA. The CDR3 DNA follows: TGCAGCGTTGCCGGACAGGGGACTCTTAACTATGGCTACACCTTC. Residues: CSVAGQGTLNYGYTF.

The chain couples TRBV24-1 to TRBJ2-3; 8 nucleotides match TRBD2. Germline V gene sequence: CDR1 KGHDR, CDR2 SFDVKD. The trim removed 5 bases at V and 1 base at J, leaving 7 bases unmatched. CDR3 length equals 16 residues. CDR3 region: CATSALKGLGTDTQYF. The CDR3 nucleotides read TGTGCCACCAGTGCCTTAAAGGGACTAGGCACAGATACGCAGTATTTT.

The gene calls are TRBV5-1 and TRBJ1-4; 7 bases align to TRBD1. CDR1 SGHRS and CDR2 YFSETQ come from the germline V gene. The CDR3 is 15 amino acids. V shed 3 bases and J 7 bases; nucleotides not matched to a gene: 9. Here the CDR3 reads CASSSLDRASEKLFF. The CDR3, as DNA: TGCGCCAGCAGCTCCTTAGACAGGGCGAGTGAAAAACTGTTTTTT.

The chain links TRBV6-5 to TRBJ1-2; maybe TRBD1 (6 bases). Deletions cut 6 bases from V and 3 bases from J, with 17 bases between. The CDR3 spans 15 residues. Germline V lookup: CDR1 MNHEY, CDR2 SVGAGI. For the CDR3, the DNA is TGTGCCAGCAGCTTAAGGGGGGGAAGTTACTATGGCTACACCTTC. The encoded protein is CASSLRGGSYYGYTF.

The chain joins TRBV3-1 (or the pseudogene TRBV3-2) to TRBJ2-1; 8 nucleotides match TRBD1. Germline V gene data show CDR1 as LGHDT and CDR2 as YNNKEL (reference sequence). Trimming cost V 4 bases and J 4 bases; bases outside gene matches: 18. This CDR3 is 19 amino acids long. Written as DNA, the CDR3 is TGTGCCAGCAGCCCCCGGACAGGGTCCCCTCACGGGATATACAATGAGCAGTTCTTC. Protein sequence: CASSPRTGSPHGIYNEQFF.

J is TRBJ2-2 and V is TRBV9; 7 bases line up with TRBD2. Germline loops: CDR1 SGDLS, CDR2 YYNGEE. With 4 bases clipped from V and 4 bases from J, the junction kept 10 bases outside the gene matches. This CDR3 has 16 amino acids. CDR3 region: CASSPRLAMSTGELFF. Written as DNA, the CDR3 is TGTGCCAGCAGCCCCAGACTAGCTATGAGCACCGGGGAGCTGTTTTTT.

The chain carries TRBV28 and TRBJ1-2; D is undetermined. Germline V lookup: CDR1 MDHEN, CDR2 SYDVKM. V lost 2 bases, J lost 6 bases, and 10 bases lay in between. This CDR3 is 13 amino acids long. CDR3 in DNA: TGTGCCAGCAGTTTAGGTCAGGAGGATGGCTACACCTTC. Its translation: CASSLGQEDGYTF.

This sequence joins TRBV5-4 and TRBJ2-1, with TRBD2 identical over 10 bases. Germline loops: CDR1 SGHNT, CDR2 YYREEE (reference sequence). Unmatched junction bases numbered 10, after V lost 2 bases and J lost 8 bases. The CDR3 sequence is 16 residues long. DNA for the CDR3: TGTGCCAGCAGCTTATTGAATCTGCTAGCGGGAGATGAGCAGTTCTTC. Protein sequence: CASSLLNLLAGDEQFF.

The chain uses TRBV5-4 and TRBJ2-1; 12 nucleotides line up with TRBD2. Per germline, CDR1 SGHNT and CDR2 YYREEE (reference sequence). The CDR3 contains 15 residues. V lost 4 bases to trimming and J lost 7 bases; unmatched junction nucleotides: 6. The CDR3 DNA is TGTGCCAGCAGCGACCCGACTAGCGGGGGTAATGAGCAGTTCTTC. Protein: CASSDPTSGGNEQFF.

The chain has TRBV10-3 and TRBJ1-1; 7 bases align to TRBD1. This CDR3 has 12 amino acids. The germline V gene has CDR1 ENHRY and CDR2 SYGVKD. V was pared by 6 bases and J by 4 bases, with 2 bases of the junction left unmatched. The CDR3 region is CAIRGQSTEAFF. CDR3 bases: TGTGCCATCAGGGGACAGAGCACTGAAGCTTTCTTT.

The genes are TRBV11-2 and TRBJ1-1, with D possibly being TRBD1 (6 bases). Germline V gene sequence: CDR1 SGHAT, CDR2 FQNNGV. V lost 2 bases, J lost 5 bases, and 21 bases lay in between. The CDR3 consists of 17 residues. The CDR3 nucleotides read TGTGCCAGCAGCTTATGGACGGCTCGGGGGGCAGGGACTGAAGCTTTCTTT. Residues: CASSLWTARGAGTEAFF.

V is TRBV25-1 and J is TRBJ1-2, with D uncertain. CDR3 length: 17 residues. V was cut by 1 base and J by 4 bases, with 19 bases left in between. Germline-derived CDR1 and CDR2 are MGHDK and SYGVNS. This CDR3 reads CASSEFKRVNGVYGYTF. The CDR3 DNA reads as TGTGCCAGCAGTGAATTCAAGCGGGTGAATGGAGTCTATGGCTACACCTTC.

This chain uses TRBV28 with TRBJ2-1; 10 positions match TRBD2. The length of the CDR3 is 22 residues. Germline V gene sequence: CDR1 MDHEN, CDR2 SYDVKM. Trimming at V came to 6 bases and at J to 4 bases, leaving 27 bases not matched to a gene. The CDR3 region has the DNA TGTGCCAGCAGAGCTTACGAGGGACTAGCGTGGAGCGGGAGCCCTACATACAATGAGCAGTTCTTC. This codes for CASRAYEGLAWSGSPTYNEQFF.

The CDR3 region is CASSQLPGLAGVPYEQYF. The DNA of the CDR3 is TGCGCCAGCAGCCAACTGCCGGGACTAGCGGGAGTTCCGTACGAGCAGTACTTC. The J gene is TRBJ2-7, the V gene TRBV4-1; 14 bases line up with TRBD2. CDR1 is MGHRA and CDR2 is YSYEKL in the germline V gene. The CDR3 covers 18 residues. The V segment lost 2 bases and the J segment 4 bases; nucleotides outside the gene matches: 10.